The entry below describes one TCR beta chain. The source of the sample is a study of blood T cell repertoires in COVID-19. The data were produced by immunoSEQ multiplex PCR, yet TCRdb's version contains in-frame clones alone and is incomplete. The table records over 300,000 clones, more than 70% of them present only once. The receptor was isolated from a man aged 18 to 30 who had recovered from COVID-19. The sample was peripheral blood.

The CDR3 DNA sequence: TGCAGCGCCCACCAGGGGTACGCGAACACCGGGGAGCTGTTTTTT. Residues: CSAHQGYANTGELFF. The chain links TRBV29-1 to TRBJ2-2, with D perhaps TRBD1 (6 bases). Between the trimmed V and J ends, which lost 7 bases and 0 bases, there was a span of 15 bases. This CDR3 is built from 15 residues. Germline-derived CDR1 and CDR2 are SQVTM and ANQGSEA.